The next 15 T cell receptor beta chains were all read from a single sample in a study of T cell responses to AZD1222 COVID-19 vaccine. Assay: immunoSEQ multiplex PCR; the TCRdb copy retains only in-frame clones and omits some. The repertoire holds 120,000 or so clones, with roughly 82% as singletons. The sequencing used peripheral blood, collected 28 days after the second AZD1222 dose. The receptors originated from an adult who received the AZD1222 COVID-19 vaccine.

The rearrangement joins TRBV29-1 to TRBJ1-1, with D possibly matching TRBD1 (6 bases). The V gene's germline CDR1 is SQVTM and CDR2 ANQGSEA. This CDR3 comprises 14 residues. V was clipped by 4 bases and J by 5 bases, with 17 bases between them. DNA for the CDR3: TGCAGCGTTGGCCTCCAGGAGACAGGAACTGAAGCTTTCTTT. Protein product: CSVGLQETGTEAFF. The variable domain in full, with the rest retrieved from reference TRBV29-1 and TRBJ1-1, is SAVISQKPSRDICQRGTSLTIQCQVDSQVTMMFWYRQQPGQSLTLIATANQGSEATYESGFVIDKFPISRPNLTFSTLTVSNMSPEDSSIYLCSVGLQETGTEAFFGQGTRLTVV.

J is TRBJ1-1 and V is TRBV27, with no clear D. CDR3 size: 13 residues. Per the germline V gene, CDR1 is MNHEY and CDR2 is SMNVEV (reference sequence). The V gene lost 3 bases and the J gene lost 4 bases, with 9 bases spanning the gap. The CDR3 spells CASSFQRGTEAFF. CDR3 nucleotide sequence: TGTGCCAGCAGTTTCCAGCGGGGCACTGAAGCTTTCTTT.

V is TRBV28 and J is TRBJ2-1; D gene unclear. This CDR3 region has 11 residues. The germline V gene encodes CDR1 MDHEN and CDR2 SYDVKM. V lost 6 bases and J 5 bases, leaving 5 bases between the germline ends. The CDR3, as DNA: TGTGCCAGCAGCCCAGACAATGAGCAGTTCTTC. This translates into CASSPDNEQFF.

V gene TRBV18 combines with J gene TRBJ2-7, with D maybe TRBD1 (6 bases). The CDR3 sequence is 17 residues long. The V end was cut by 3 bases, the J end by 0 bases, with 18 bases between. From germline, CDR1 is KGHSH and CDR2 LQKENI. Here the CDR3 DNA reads TGTGCCAGCTCACCCGCCCCGGGACATGCTAGCTCCTACGAGCAGTACTTC. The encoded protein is CASSPAPGHASSYEQYF.

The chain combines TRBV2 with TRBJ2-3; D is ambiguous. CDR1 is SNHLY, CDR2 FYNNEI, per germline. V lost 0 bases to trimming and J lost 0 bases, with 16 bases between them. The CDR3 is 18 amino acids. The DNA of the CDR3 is TGTGCCAGCAGTGAAGCAAAGCAGGCAGCCTCTAGCACAGATACGCAGTATTTT. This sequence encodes CASSEAKQAASSTDTQYF.

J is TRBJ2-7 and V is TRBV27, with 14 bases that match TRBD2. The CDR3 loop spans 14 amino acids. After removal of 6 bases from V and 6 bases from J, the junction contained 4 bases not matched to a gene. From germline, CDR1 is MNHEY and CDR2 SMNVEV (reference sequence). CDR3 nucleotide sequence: TGTGCCAGCAGCACGACTAGCGGGGGGGTCGAGCAGTACTTC. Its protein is CASSTTSGGVEQYF.

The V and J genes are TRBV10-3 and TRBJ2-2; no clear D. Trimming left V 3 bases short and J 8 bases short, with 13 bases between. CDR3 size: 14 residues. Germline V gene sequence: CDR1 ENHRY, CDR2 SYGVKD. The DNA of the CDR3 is TGTGCCATCAGTGATATGAGTTCACGAGGGGAGCTGTTTTTT. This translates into CAISDMSSRGELFF.

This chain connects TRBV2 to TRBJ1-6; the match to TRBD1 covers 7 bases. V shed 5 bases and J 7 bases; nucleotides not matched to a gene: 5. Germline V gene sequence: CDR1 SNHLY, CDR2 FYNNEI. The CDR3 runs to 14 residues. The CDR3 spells CASSQDRRNSPLHF. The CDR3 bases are TGTGCCAGCAGTCAGGACAGGAGAAATTCACCCCTCCACTTT.

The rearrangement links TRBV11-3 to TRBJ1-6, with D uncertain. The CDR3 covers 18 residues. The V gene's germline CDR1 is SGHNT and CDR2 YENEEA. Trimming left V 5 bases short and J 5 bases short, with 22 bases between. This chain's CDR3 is CASSQSSPEITDNSPLHF. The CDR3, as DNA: TGTGCCAGCAGCCAGTCGAGCCCAGAAATCACGGATAATTCACCCCTCCACTTT.

CDR3 amino acids: CASTGPKNEKLFF. CDR3 coding DNA: TGTGCCTCGACAGGGCCGAAGAATGAAAAACTGTTTTTT. The V and J genes are TRBV28 and TRBJ1-4, with 7 nucleotides matching TRBD1. Germline V gives CDR1 MDHEN, CDR2 SYDVKM. The CDR3 is made up of 13 amino acids. V dropped 11 bases and J dropped 5; count of bases not matched to a gene: 8.

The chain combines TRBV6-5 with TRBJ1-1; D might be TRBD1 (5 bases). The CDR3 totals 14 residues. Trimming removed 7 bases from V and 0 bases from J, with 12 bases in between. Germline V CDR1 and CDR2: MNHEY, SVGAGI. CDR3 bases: TGTGCCAGCACCCCGGACACCATGAACACTGAAGCTTTCTTT. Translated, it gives CASTPDTMNTEAFF.

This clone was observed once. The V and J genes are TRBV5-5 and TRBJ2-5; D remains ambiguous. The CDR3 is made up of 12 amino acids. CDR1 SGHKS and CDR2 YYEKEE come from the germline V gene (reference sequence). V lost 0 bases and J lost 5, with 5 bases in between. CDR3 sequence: CASSLAAETQYF. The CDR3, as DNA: TGTGCCAGCAGCTTGGCGGCGGAGACCCAGTACTTC.

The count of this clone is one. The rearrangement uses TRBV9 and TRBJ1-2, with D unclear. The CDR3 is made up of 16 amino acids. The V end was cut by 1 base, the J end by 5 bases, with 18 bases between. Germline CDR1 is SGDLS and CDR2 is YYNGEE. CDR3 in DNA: TGTGCCAGCAGCGTATACCCCTCGGGCTCGGGGTATGGCTACACCTTC. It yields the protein CASSVYPSGSGYGYTF.

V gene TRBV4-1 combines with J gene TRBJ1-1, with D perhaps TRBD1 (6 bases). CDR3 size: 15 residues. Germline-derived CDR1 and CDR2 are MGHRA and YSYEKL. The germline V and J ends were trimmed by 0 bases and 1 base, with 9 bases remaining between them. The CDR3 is CASSQDARGNTEAFF. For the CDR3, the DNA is TGCGCCAGCAGCCAAGATGCCAGGGGGAACACTGAAGCTTTCTTT.

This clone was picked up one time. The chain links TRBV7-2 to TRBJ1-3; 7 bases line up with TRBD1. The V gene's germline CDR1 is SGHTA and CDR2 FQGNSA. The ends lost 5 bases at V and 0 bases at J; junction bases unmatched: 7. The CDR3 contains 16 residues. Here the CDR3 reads CASSHNSGGSGNTIYF. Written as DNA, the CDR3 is TGTGCCAGCAGCCACAACTCAGGGGGCTCTGGAAACACCATATATTTT.